The next 28 T cell receptor beta chains were all read from a single sample in a study of T cells in Graves' hyperthyroidism and ophthalmopathy. Amplification yielded TCR beta CDR3 regions, with RNA transcripts as the source. An initial round of RT-PCR targeting the TCR CDR3 relied on the HTBI primer set. TCRdb itself ran the multiplex PCR reads through MiXCR, one entry per CDR3 protein. The sample has some 500,000 distinct CDR3 sequences, under 15% seen once. The sample consisted of blood. Source of these receptors: a woman younger than 35 with Graves' hyperthyroidism.

The V and J genes are TRBV19 and TRBJ2-1; 9 bases agree with TRBD2. V lost 2 bases, J lost 9 bases, and 2 bases stayed unmatched. Germline loops: CDR1 LNHDA, CDR2 SQIVND (reference sequence). This CDR3 has 13 amino acids. The CDR3: CASSISSGGEQFF. CDR3 sequence (DNA): TGTGCCAGTAGTATAAGTAGCGGGGGTGAGCAGTTCTTC.

This clonotype was counted many times. V gene TRBV12-3 or TRBV12-4 combines with J gene TRBJ2-7, with D possibly TRBD1 on 6 matching bases. The CDR3 is 15 residues long. Between the trimmed V and J ends, which lost 1 base and 2 bases, there was a span of 12 bases. The CDR3 spells CASSLGGHGPYEQYF. CDR3 sequence (DNA): TGTGCCAGCAGTTTAGGGGGACACGGACCCTACGAGCAGTACTTC.

The chain has TRBV5-1 and TRBJ1-4; 8 bases are a match to TRBD1. The germline V gene encodes CDR1 SGHRS and CDR2 YFSETQ. This CDR3 is built from 16 residues. J gave up 8 bases and V 0 bases, and 9 bases lay outside the gene matches. The CDR3 loop is CASSLDGTGGEEKLFF. The CDR3, as DNA: TGCGCCAGCAGCTTGGATGGAACAGGGGGGGAGGAAAAACTGTTTTTT.

The chain employs TRBV29-1 and TRBJ2-1, with TRBD2 as a possible D gene (5 bases). Germline CDR1 and CDR2: SQVTM and ANQGSEA. V was cut by 5 bases and J by 5 bases, with 10 bases left in between. This CDR3 has 12 residues. CDR3 residues: CSVPGLHNEQFF. CDR3 in DNA: TGCAGCGTTCCTGGACTCCACAATGAGCAGTTCTTC.

The chain joins TRBV7-9 to TRBJ1-1; TRBD1 matches at 10 bases. Germline V gene sequence: CDR1 SEHNR, CDR2 FQNEAQ (reference sequence). Unmatched junction bases numbered 4, after V lost 6 bases and J lost 3 bases. The length of the CDR3 is 14 residues. The CDR3 DNA reads TGTGCCAGCAGGGCTGGACAGGGGGACACTGAAGCTTTCTTT. This translates into CASRAGQGDTEAFF.

This clonotype was observed many times. V is TRBV12-3 or TRBV12-4 and J is TRBJ2-2; 8 nucleotides agree with TRBD2. Germline trimming cut 7 bases from V and 7 bases from J; bases unmatched to any gene: 8. The CDR3 length is 14 residues. For the CDR3, the DNA is TGTGCCAGCATCGAGCGGGAGTACGACGGGGAGCTGTTTTTT. It is translated as CASIEREYDGELFF.

This clonotype was counted between two and nine times. The rearrangement links TRBV9 to TRBJ1-1; TRBD1 is a possible D gene (5 bases). The CDR3 runs to 12 residues. Trimming left V 3 bases short and J 6 bases short, with 9 bases between. Germline values: CDR1 SGDLS, CDR2 YYNGEE. CDR3 residues: CASSAGSPEAFF. The CDR3 DNA reads TGTGCCAGCAGCGCAGGGAGTCCTGAAGCTTTCTTT.

This clonotype was seen more than once but under ten times. The chain employs TRBV5-4 and TRBJ2-7; TRBD2 matches 10 bases. The CDR3 length is 15 residues. Trimming took 5 bases from V and 3 from J; bases not matched to a gene: 8. The germline V gene has CDR1 SGHNT and CDR2 YYREEE (reference sequence). The DNA of the CDR3 is TGTGCCAGCAGGTCCTCTAGCGGGAGTATCTACGAGCAGTACTTC. This translates into CASRSSSGSIYEQYF. The full variable domain, rest sourced from reference TRBV5-4 and TRBJ2-7, is ETGVTQSPTHLIKTRGQQVTLRCSSQSGHNTVSWYQQALGQGPQFIFQYYREEENGRGNFPPRFSGLQFPNYSSELNVNALELDDSALYLCASRSSSGSIYEQYFGPGTRLTVT.

Ten or more counts support this clonotype. CDR3 in DNA: TGTGCCAGCAGTTTTGACTGGGATGGAAAACTGTTTTTT. Residues: CASSFDWDGKLFF. This rearrangement joins TRBV12-3 or TRBV12-4 to TRBJ1-4; D gene unclear. This CDR3 region has 13 residues. Trimming left V 3 bases short and J 10 bases short, with 12 bases between.

This clonotype was seen a few times. This rearrangement joins TRBV5-1 to TRBJ2-1; 7 positions agree with TRBD2. Germline V CDR1 and CDR2: SGHRS, YFSETQ. The CDR3 is 16 amino acids. Trimming at V came to 4 bases and at J to 10 bases, leaving 17 bases not matched to a gene. The chain's CDR3 is CASSPKVGGTGGEQFF. CDR3 coding DNA: TGCGCCAGCAGCCCTAAAGTTGGAGGGACGGGGGGAGAGCAGTTCTTC. The variable domain in full, with the rest retrieved from reference TRBV5-1 and TRBJ2-1, is KAGVTQTPRYLIKTRGQQVTLSCSPISGHRSVSWYQQTPGQGLQFLFEYFSETQRNKGNFPGRFSGRQFSNSRSEMNVSTLELGDSALYLCASSPKVGGTGGEQFFGPGTRLTVL.

The chain is built from TRBV6-1 and TRBJ1-2; D might be TRBD1 (5 bases). The germline gives CDR1 MNHNS, CDR2 SASEGT. The CDR3 is 12 residues long. Trimming took off 6 bases at V and 3 bases at J, with 8 bases between the two ends. The CDR3 DNA sequence: TGTGCCAGCAGGCCAGGGTACTATGGCTACACCTTC. This gives the protein CASRPGYYGYTF.

This clonotype was counted ten times or more. The rearrangement links TRBV11-1 to TRBJ2-1; 14 bases match TRBD2. Germline assignment: CDR1 SGHAT and CDR2 FQDESV (reference sequence). V lost 5 bases to trimming and J lost 8 bases; unmatched junction nucleotides: 8. This CDR3 contains 16 residues. In DNA form, the CDR3 reads TGTGCCAGCAGCCCCCGACTAGCGGGGGGGTACGATGAGCAGTTCTTC. Amino acids: CASSPRLAGGYDEQFF.

This clonotype was detected once. The V call is TRBV19, the J call TRBJ2-1, with D uncertain. The CDR3 length is 11 residues. V was cut by 3 bases and J by 12 bases, with 9 bases left in between. Per germline, CDR1 LNHDA and CDR2 SQIVND (reference sequence). The CDR3 nucleotides read TGTGCCAGTAGTATTGGTATTGGGCAGTTCTTC. Protein product: CASSIGIGQFF. The full variable domain, its missing parts supplied by reference TRBV19 and TRBJ2-1, is DGGITQSPKYLFRKEGQNVTLSCEQNLNHDAMYWYRQDPGQGLRLIYYSQIVNDFQKGDIAEGYSVSREKKESFPLTVTSAQKNPTAFYLCASSIGIGQFFGPGTRLTVL.

This chain uses TRBV20-1 with TRBJ2-1; TRBD2 agrees at 8 bases. The CDR3 consists of 15 residues. From germline, CDR1 is DFQATT and CDR2 SNEGSKA (reference sequence). Unmatched junction bases numbered 9, after V lost 0 bases and J lost 8 bases. The DNA of the CDR3 is TGCAGTGCTAGAGATATCCGGGAGGGCCCTGATGAGCAGTTCTTC. Its protein is CSARDIREGPDEQFF.

This rearrangement joins TRBV27 to TRBJ2-1, with TRBD2 matching over 11 bases. The CDR3 sequence is 15 residues long. V shed 9 bases, J shed 3 bases, and the junction held 7 bases outside the gene matches. Per the germline V gene, CDR1 is MNHEY and CDR2 is SMNVEV (reference sequence). CDR3 sequence reads: CASTDGTSGYNEQFF. The DNA of the CDR3 is TGTGCCAGTACCGACGGGACTAGCGGCTACAATGAGCAGTTCTTC.

In its sample, this clonotype was seen many times. V and J are TRBV30 and TRBJ1-1, with a tentative D call TRBD1 (5 bases). The CDR3 totals 13 residues. CDR1 and CDR2 (germline): GTSNPN, SVGIG (reference sequence). V was trimmed by 0 bases and J by 6 bases, leaving 11 bases between them. CDR3 in amino acids: CAWSVRPGAEAFF. Written as DNA, the CDR3 is TGTGCCTGGAGTGTACGGCCGGGGGCTGAAGCTTTCTTT.

The chain uses TRBV29-1 and TRBJ1-1, with D possibly TRBD1 on 6 matching bases. Germline CDR1 reads SQVTM; CDR2 reads ANQGSEA. There are 11 residues in the CDR3. V shed 6 bases and J shed 11 bases, with 16 bases lying between them. The CDR3 bases are TGCAGCGTGGGGGGGCAGGGGAAGGCTTTCTTT. It yields the protein CSVGGQGKAFF.

This clonotype was seen many times. The CDR3 loop reads CASRYRNDAGNTIYF. For the CDR3, the DNA is TGTGCCAGCAGGTACAGGAACGATGCTGGAAACACCATATATTTT. The rearrangement joins TRBV7-9 to TRBJ1-3; TRBD1 is a possible D gene (5 bases). V lost 6 bases and J lost 2, with 14 bases in between. This CDR3 is built from 15 residues. Germline loops: CDR1 SEHNR, CDR2 FQNEAQ (reference sequence).

The chain is built from TRBV20-1 and TRBJ2-3; maybe TRBD2 (6 bases). The germline CDR1 and CDR2 sequences are DFQATT and SNEGSKA (reference sequence). This CDR3 is 13 amino acids long. The CDR3 spells CSEGTPSTDTQYF. In DNA form, the CDR3 reads TGCAGCGAAGGGACTCCGAGCACAGATACGCAGTATTTT.

This clonotype came up many times. The chain combines TRBV5-6 with TRBJ1-5; D is uncertain. Trimming shortened V by 2 bases and J by 7 bases, and 7 bases separated the two germline ends. Germline V gives CDR1 SGHDT, CDR2 YYEEEE. This CDR3 region has 12 residues. CDR3 sequence: CASSLAEQPQHF. The CDR3 region has the DNA TGTGCCAGCAGCTTAGCAGAACAGCCCCAGCATTTT.

The chain uses TRBV19 and TRBJ2-2; 9 bases line up with TRBD1. Germline V gene data show CDR1 as LNHDA and CDR2 as SQIVND (reference sequence). V was clipped by 7 bases and J by 3 bases; unmatched bases: 9. This CDR3 is 16 amino acids long. CDR3 loop: CASTRRTGVDTGELFF. CDR3 nucleotides: TGTGCCAGTACCCGTAGGACAGGGGTGGACACCGGGGAGCTGTTTTTT.

This clonotype was seen repeatedly, ten times or more. The rearrangement joins TRBV28 to TRBJ2-7; TRBD1 is a possible D gene (7 bases). Trimming removed 5 bases at V and 0 bases at J, with 17 bases between. The CDR3 extends over 16 amino acids. Germline assignment: CDR1 MDHEN and CDR2 SYDVKM. The CDR3 sequence: CASSPGGQLSSYEQYV. DNA of the CDR3: TGTGCCAGCAGTCCCGGGGGACAGCTGAGCTCCTACGAGCAGTACGTC.

This clonotype was seen ten or more times. This chain links TRBV19 with TRBJ1-1; 8 nucleotides agree with TRBD1. CDR1 and CDR2 (germline): LNHDA, SQIVND (reference sequence). The CDR3 length is 14 residues. V lost 5 bases and J lost 4; bases outside the gene matches: 6. DNA of the CDR3: TGTGCCAGTAGTGTGGGACAGGATTTCACTGAAGCTTTCTTT. Its protein product is CASSVGQDFTEAFF.

The CDR3 bases are TGTGCCAGCAGTACCCCCCAAGCGGGAGGGTACGAGCAGTACTTC. Amino acids: CASSTPQAGGYEQYF. This sequence joins TRBV6-1 and TRBJ2-7, with 10 bases aligning to TRBD2. The CDR3 covers 15 residues. V was clipped by 5 bases and J by 4 bases; unmatched bases: 8. Germline V gene data show CDR1 as MNHNS and CDR2 as SASEGT.

V and J are TRBV18 and TRBJ2-7; 10 nucleotides align to TRBD1. Looked up from germline, CDR1 is KGHSH and CDR2 is LQKENI. The junction had 8 bases not matched to a gene; V was cut back by 6 bases and J by 3 bases. The CDR3 is 15 amino acids. The CDR3, as DNA: TGTGCCAGCTCCTCCGGGACAGGGGTCGTCTACGAGCAGTACTTC. Its translation is CASSSGTGVVYEQYF. The full variable domain, rest sourced from reference TRBV18 and TRBJ2-7, is NAGVMQNPRHLVRRRGQEARLRCSPMKGHSHVYWYRQLPEEGLKFMVYLQKENIIDESGMPKERFSAEFPKEGPSILRIQQVVRGDSAAYFCASSSGTGVVYEQYFGPGTRLTVT.

The chain employs TRBV4-2 and TRBJ2-4, with D possibly matching TRBD2 (5 bases). Germline V gene lookup returns CDR1 LGHNA and CDR2 YNFKEQ. This CDR3 spans 16 amino acids. V was pared by 4 bases and J by 1 base, with 14 bases between. CDR3 loop: CASSPATGEAKNIQYF. The CDR3 nucleotides read TGTGCCAGCAGCCCAGCTACTGGGGAGGCCAAAAACATTCAGTACTTC.

This clonotype has only a few counts. The chain is built from TRBV29-1 and TRBJ2-5; possibly TRBD1 for D (6 bases). Germline lookup yields CDR1 SQVTM and CDR2 ANQGSEA. The CDR3 loop spans 15 amino acids. V gave up 5 bases and J gave up 2 bases, with 18 bases separating them. The CDR3 DNA sequence: TGCAGCGTTTCCCCCCGGACAGATTTACAAGAGACCCAGTACTTC. Translation: CSVSPRTDLQETQYF.

The rearrangement uses TRBV9 and TRBJ2-1; D unresolved. The V gene lost 6 bases and the J gene lost 5 bases, with 12 bases spanning the gap. Germline V gene sequence: CDR1 SGDLS, CDR2 YYNGEE. The CDR3 is 13 residues long. The DNA for the CDR3 is TGTGCCAGCAACGCGGACGGCCACAATGAGCAGTTCTTC. This sequence encodes CASNADGHNEQFF.